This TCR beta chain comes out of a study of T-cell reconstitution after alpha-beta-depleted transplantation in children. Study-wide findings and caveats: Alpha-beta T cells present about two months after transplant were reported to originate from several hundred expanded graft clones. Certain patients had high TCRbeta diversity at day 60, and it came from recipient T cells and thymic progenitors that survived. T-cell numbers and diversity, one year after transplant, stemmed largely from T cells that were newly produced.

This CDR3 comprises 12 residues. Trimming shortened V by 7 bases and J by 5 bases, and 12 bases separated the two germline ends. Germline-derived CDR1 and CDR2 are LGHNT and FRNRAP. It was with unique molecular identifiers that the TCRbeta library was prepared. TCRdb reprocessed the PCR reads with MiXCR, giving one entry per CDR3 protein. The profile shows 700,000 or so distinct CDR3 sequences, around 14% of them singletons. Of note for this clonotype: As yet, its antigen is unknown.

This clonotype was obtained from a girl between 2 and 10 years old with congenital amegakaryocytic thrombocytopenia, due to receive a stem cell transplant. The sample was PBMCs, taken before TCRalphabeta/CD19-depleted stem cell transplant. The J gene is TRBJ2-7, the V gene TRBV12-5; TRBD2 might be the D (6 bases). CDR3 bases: TGTGCTAGTGCCCGGGAGAGGAACGAGCAGTACTTC. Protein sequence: CASARERNEQYF.